These 18 T cell receptor beta chains originate from one sample sequenced in a study of blood T cell repertoires in COVID-19. This table comes from immunoSEQ multiplex PCR, and its TCRdb copy is limited to in-frame clones, with some not included. The profile covers 77,000 or so clones, with roughly 83% appearing a single time and roughly 6% taken by the ten largest. The sample comprised peripheral blood. These receptors all stem from a woman aged 55-70 years with acute or convalescent COVID-19.

This clone appeared once. V gene TRBV5-1 combines with J gene TRBJ1-2; tentative D call: TRBD1 (5 bases). Per germline, CDR1 SGHRS and CDR2 YFSETQ. The CDR3 length is 15 residues. V was cut by 4 bases and J by 2 bases, with 15 bases left in between. The CDR3 sequence: CASSMGGTGNYGYTF. CDR3 sequence (DNA): TGCGCCAGCAGCATGGGGGGAACGGGGAACTATGGCTACACCTTC.

The rearrangement uses TRBV3-1 (or the pseudogene TRBV3-2) and TRBJ1-4, with D tentatively TRBD1 (6 bases). With 0 bases removed from V and 7 bases from J, the gap between germline ends came to 12 bases. Germline CDR1 reads LGHDT; CDR2 reads YNNKEL (reference sequence). The CDR3 contains 15 residues. The CDR3 spells CASSQDQGHGEKLFF. The CDR3 nucleotides are TGTGCCAGCAGCCAAGATCAGGGGCACGGTGAAAAACTGTTTTTT.

The rearrangement joins TRBV21-1 to TRBJ1-2. TRBV21-1 has pseudogene status. The CDR3 totals 17 residues. The CDR3 region has the DNA TGTGCCAGCAGCTCCCTCCCCGGCCTCAGACTAGACTATGGCTACACCTTC. This encodes CASSSLPGLRLDYGYTF.

The V and J genes are TRBV23-1 and TRBJ1-6; D call uncertain. TRBV23-1 is designated an ORF whose function remains uncertain. This CDR3 has 15 amino acids. V lost 0 bases and J lost 6, with 9 bases in between. This CDR3 reads CASSQSAQANSPLHF. CDR3 DNA: TGCGCCAGCAGTCAATCAGCCCAAGCTAATTCACCCCTCCACTTT.

This clone was detected only a few times. The chain joins TRBV14 to TRBJ2-3, with 11 positions matching TRBD2. After removal of 5 bases from V and 0 bases from J, the junction contained 7 bases not matched to a gene. The germline gives CDR1 SGHDN, CDR2 FVKESK. The CDR3 consists of 17 residues. CDR3 DNA sequence: TGTGCCAGCAGCTTCGGACTAGCGGGTAGTAGCACAGATACGCAGTATTTT. Protein: CASSFGLAGSSTDTQYF. The full variable domain, with the rest looked up from reference TRBV14 and TRBJ2-3, is EAGVTQFPSHSVIEKGQTVTLRCDPISGHDNLYWYRRVMGKEIKFLLHFVKESKQDESGMPNNRFLAERTGGTYSTLKVQPAELEDSGVYFCASSFGLAGSSTDTQYFGPGTRLTVL.

The gene calls are TRBV11-2 and TRBJ1-2; a weak D match, TRBD1 (6 bases). V lost 0 bases, J lost 6 bases, and 11 bases lay in between. Germline values: CDR1 SGHAT, CDR2 FQNNGV. The CDR3 consists of 14 residues. The CDR3 nucleotides are TGTGCCAGCAGCTTAGATTGGGGGCGGGATGGCTACACCTTC. Amino acids: CASSLDWGRDGYTF.

The CDR3 DNA follows: TGTGCCAGCAGCCAAGAGATAGGTGACAGGGGCGCTTTCTTT. It translates to CASSQEIGDRGAFF. The V and J genes are TRBV4-2 and TRBJ1-1; TRBD1 agrees at 8 bases. This CDR3 is 14 amino acids long. V trimming: 0 bases; J trimming: 11 bases; junction bases outside the gene matches: 8. The V gene's germline CDR1 is LGHNA and CDR2 YNFKEQ.

The chain is built from TRBV19 and TRBJ1-1; 8 bases agree with TRBD1. After removal of 8 bases from V and 7 bases from J, the junction contained 12 bases not matched to a gene. Germline V CDR1 and CDR2: LNHDA, SQIVND (reference sequence). CDR3 length equals 14 residues. The CDR3 bases are TGTGCCAGTGTTCGTCCAGGGGGCGCGAATGAAGCTTTCTTT. It codes for CASVRPGGANEAFF.

Only a few counts were recorded for this clone. This chain uses TRBV19 with TRBJ1-2; no definite D call. There are 12 residues in the CDR3. Looked up from germline, CDR1 is LNHDA and CDR2 is SQIVND (reference sequence). Trimming removed 7 bases from V and 5 bases from J, with 11 bases in between. The CDR3 coding sequence is TGTGCCAGTAACGACAAGAGTTATGGCTACACCTTC. This codes for CASNDKSYGYTF. Based on the CDR3 plus reference TRBV19 and TRBJ1-2, the full variable domain is DGGITQSPKYLFRKEGQNVTLSCEQNLNHDAMYWYRQDPGQGLRLIYYSQIVNDFQKGDIAEGYSVSREKKESFPLTVTSAQKNPTAFYLCASNDKSYGYTFGSGTRLTVV.

This chain links TRBV6-1 with TRBJ2-1, with 10 bases aligning to TRBD2. The CDR3 covers 15 residues. V lost 3 bases, J lost 9 bases, and 8 bases stayed unmatched. Germline loops: CDR1 MNHNS, CDR2 SASEGT. The CDR3 is CASSESSGGEGEQFF. As DNA, the CDR3 is TGTGCCAGCAGTGAGTCGAGCGGGGGGGAAGGTGAGCAGTTCTTC.

The chain couples TRBV7-9 to TRBJ1-5, with 8 bases matching TRBD1. The CDR3 spans 14 residues. In germline, CDR1 is SEHNR, CDR2 FQNEAQ (reference sequence). V dropped 4 bases and J dropped 7; count of bases not matched to a gene: 6. The CDR3 reads CASSSDRGGQPQHF. The CDR3 bases are TGTGCCAGCAGCTCCGACAGGGGAGGACAGCCCCAGCATTTT.

This clone was counted only a few times. The chain combines TRBV6-1 with TRBJ2-2; a weak D match, TRBD1 (5 bases). CDR3 length equals 17 residues. The germline V and J ends were trimmed by 4 bases and 5 bases, with 20 bases remaining between them. CDR1 and CDR2 from the germline V gene are MNHNS and SASEGT. In nucleotides, the CDR3 is TGTGCCAGCAGTGTTTCAGGGCCCCTCCGAACGACCGGGGAGCTGTTTTTT. This codes for CASSVSGPLRTTGELFF.

This rearrangement joins TRBV2 to TRBJ2-5; the match to TRBD2 covers 10 bases. V trimming: 3 bases; J trimming: 4 bases; junction bases outside the gene matches: 5. Germline lookup yields CDR1 SNHLY and CDR2 FYNNEI. This CDR3 has 15 amino acids. The CDR3 DNA sequence: TGTGCCAGCAGTGAGGAGCGGGGGGGAGGAGAGACCCAGTACTTC. Translation: CASSEERGGGETQYF.

This chain links TRBV11-2 with TRBJ2-5; 12 nucleotides agree with TRBD1. This CDR3 has 16 residues. V lost 5 bases to trimming and J lost 4 bases; unmatched junction nucleotides: 8. Germline CDR1 SGHAT, CDR2 FQNNGV. CDR3 DNA sequence: TGTGCCAGCAGCGTCCGGGACAGGGGGCAGGGAGAGACCCAGTACTTC. Its translation: CASSVRDRGQGETQYF.

The chain uses TRBV5-4 and TRBJ1-1, with D hard to call. V was cut by 5 bases and J by 0 bases, with 14 bases left in between. This CDR3 has 15 amino acids. The germline gives CDR1 SGHNT, CDR2 YYREEE (reference sequence). The CDR3 DNA is TGTGCCAGCAGTACCGGCCAGGCCCTGAACACTGAAGCTTTCTTT. Its protein is CASSTGQALNTEAFF.

The rearrangement uses TRBV19 and TRBJ1-2, with D possibly being TRBD1 (6 bases). Germline values: CDR1 LNHDA, CDR2 SQIVND (reference sequence). V dropped 7 bases and J dropped 7 bases, with 19 bases sitting between them. The CDR3 length is 14 residues. The CDR3 bases are TGTGCCAGTAAATTCGACAGGAGGACGGGTGGCTACACCTTC. Its protein product is CASKFDRRTGGYTF.

This chain uses TRBV2 with TRBJ1-5, with 7 bases matching TRBD1. Germline trimming cut 7 bases from V and 4 bases from J; bases unmatched to any gene: 7. The CDR3 is 14 residues long. Germline lookup yields CDR1 SNHLY and CDR2 FYNNEI. The CDR3 reads CASILDRVNQPQHF. The CDR3 DNA sequence: TGTGCCAGCATCCTAGACAGGGTGAATCAGCCCCAGCATTTT.

Only one count was recorded for this clone. The chain joins TRBV19 to TRBJ2-5; 8 bases are shared with TRBD1. The CDR3 consists of 13 residues. Trimming cost V 6 bases and J 5 bases; bases outside gene matches: 5. Germline CDR1 is LNHDA and CDR2 is SQIVND (reference sequence). CDR3 nucleotides: TGTGCCAGTAGCCCCCGGACAGGGGAGACCCAGTACTTC. Residues: CASSPRTGETQYF.